This T cell receptor (beta chain) came from a study of CD8+CD57+ T cells in acquired aplastic anemia. For CDR3 and TCR beta VDJ profiling, genomic DNA was the template used. From the reads, TCRdb called clonotypes with MiXCR, one entry per CDR3 protein. Here the sample spans 260,000 or so distinct CDR3 sequences, around 46% being singletons. CDR3 size: 14 residues. J lost 4 bases, V lost 8 bases, and 8 bases had no gene match. Germline V gives CDR1 ENHRY, CDR2 SYGVKD. Whoever was chosen for sequencing had shown CD8+CD57+ cell expansion by flow cytometry. The TCR sequence derives from a human donor with aplastic anemia. This chain connects TRBV10-3 to TRBJ2-7, with 10 bases fitting TRBD1. Material for sequencing was sorted CD4+, CD8+, or CD8+CD57+ T cells (not recorded which) from PBMCs. DNA of the CDR3: TGTGCCATCGCTGAAGGGACAGGGGCGTACGAGCAGTACTTC. Its translation is CAIAEGTGAYEQYF.